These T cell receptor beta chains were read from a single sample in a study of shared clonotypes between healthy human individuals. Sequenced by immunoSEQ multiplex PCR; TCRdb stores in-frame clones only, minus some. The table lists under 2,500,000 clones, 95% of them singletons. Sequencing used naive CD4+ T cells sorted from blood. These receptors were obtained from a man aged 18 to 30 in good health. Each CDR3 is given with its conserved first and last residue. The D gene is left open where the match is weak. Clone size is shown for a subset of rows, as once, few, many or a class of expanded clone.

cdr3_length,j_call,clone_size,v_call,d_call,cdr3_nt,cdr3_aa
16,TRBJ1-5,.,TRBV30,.,TGTGCCTGGAGTGCCCCCCAGTTACGAAGCAATCAGCCCCAGCATTTT,CAWSAPQLRSNQPQHF
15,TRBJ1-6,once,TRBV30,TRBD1,TGTGCCTGGAGTGTAGCCGGGACAGGGGGATCACCCCTCCACTTT,CAWSVAGTGGSPLHF
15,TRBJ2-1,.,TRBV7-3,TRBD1,TGTGCCAGCAGCTTGGACAGGGGGGCCTACAATGAGCAGTTCTTC,CASSLDRGAYNEQFF
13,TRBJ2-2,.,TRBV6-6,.,TGTGCCAGCATCGGGGACCTCCCCGGGGAGCTGTTTTTT,CASIGDLPGELFF
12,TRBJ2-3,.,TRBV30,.,TGTGCCTGGAGTCAGCTTTTCGATACGCAGTATTTT,CAWSQLFDTQYF
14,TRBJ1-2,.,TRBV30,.,TGTGCCTGGAGTGTAGGCGGACGGATCTATGGCTACACCTTC,CAWSVGGRIYGYTF
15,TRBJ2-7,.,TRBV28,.,TGTGCCAGCAGTTTACTTGGGACTTTGGCCTACGAGCAGTACTTC,CASSLLGTLAYEQYF
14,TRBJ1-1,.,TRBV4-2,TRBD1,TGTGCCAGCAGCCAACAGGGGGCGAGCACTGAAGCTTTCTTT,CASSQQGASTEAFF
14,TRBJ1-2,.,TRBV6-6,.,TGTGCCAGCAGTTACTTGGGGGGTGTATTGGGCTACACCTTC,CASSYLGGVLGYTF
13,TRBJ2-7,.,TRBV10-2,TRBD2,TGCGCCAGCAACCCCGGGGCGGGAGGGGTGCAGTACTTC,CASNPGAGGVQYF
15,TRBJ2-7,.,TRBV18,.,TGTGCCAGCTCACCGAAGGGCCCGATATCATACGAGCAGTACTTC,CASSPKGPISYEQYF
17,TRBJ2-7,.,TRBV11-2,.,TGTGCCAGCAGCTTAGGCGCAGTGGCGGGGAAGTCCTACGAGCAGTACTTC,CASSLGAVAGKSYEQYF
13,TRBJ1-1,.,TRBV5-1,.,TGCGCCAGCAGCTTGGACGACAGCACTGAAGCTTTCTTT,CASSLDDSTEAFF
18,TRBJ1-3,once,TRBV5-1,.,TGCGCCAGCAGCTTGGCAGGCTTGGACACCTACTCTGGAAACACCATATATTTT,CASSLAGLDTYSGNTIYF
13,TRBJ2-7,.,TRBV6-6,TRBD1,TGTGCCAGCAGCCTCGGACAGGGCTACGAGCAGTACTTC,CASSLGQGYEQYF
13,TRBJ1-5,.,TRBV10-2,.,TGCGCCAGCAAGGGCAGGGCGAATCAGCCCCAGCATTTT,CASKGRANQPQHF
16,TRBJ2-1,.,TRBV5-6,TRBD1,TGTGCCAGCAGCTTGGTGTCAGGGGGCGCCTACAATGAGCAGTTCTTC,CASSLVSGGAYNEQFF
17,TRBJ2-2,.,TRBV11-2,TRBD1,TGTGCCAGCAGCTTACGGTACAGGGGTTCGAACACCGGGGAGCTGTTTTTT,CASSLRYRGSNTGELFF
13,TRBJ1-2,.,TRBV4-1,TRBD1,TGCGCCAGCAGGCATTCGGGACAGTATGGCTACACCTTC,CASRHSGQYGYTF
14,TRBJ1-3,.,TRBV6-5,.,TGTGCCAGCAGTTCAGGGGCTATTGGAAACACCATATATTTT,CASSSGAIGNTIYF
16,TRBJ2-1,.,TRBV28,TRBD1,TGTGCCAGCACCTCGACGGGACAGGGATATGGGGGGGAGCAGTTCTTC,CASTSTGQGYGGEQFF
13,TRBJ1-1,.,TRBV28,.,TGTGCCACCAAAGAGGGTCGTAACACTGAAGCTTTCTTT,CATKEGRNTEAFF
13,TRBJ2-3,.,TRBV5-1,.,TGCGCCAGCAGGCGGCAGGACACAGATACGCAGTATTTT,CASRRQDTDTQYF
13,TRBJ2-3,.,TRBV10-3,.,TGTGCCATCAGTTCCAGGCGCGCAGATACGCAGTATTTT,CAISSRRADTQYF
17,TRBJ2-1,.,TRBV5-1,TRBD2,TGCGCCAGCAGCCCTCGACTAGCGGGGGGATCACCTAATGAGCAGTTCTTC,CASSPRLAGGSPNEQFF
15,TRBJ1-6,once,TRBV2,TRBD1,TGTGCCAGCAGCGAGGACAGGGGGTTGAATTCACCCCTCCACTTT,CASSEDRGLNSPLHF
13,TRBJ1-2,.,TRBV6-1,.,TGTGCCAGCAGTGAACGGGGGGTGGGAGGCTACACCTTC,CASSERGVGGYTF
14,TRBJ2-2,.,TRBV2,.,TGTGCCAGCACCAGGGATACGAACACCGGGGAGCTGTTTTTT,CASTRDTNTGELFF
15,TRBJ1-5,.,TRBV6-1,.,TGTGCCAGCAGTGAGAGGACAGTCTTCAATCAGCCCCAGCATTTT,CASSERTVFNQPQHF
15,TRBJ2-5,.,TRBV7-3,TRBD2,TGTGCCAGCAGCTTAAGCGGGGGGGCCCTAGAGACCCAGTACTTC,CASSLSGGALETQYF
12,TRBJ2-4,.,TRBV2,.,TGTGCCAGCAGTGTGGGGAAAAACATTCAGTACTTC,CASSVGKNIQYF
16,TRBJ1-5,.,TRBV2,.,TGTGCCAGCAGTGAAGCGCTTAGGGGCGGGAATCAGCCCCAGCATTTT,CASSEALRGGNQPQHF
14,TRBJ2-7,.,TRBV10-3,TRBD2,TGTGCCATCAGCACTAGCGGAGGCGGCTACGAGCAGTACTTC,CAISTSGGGYEQYF
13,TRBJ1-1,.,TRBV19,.,TGTGCCAGTAGTACCGGGCCGAACACTGAAGCTTTCTTT,CASSTGPNTEAFF
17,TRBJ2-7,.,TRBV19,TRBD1,TGTGCCAGTAGTATCGGCGCGACAGGGGGCCACTCCTACGAGCAGTACTTC,CASSIGATGGHSYEQYF
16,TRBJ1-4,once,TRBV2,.,TGTGCCAGCAGTGGAGGTCTAGCTACAACTAATGAAAAACTGTTTTTT,CASSGGLATTNEKLFF
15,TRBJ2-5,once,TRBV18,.,TGTGCCAGCTCAACAGGGCTAGCAGGCCTGGAGACCCAGTACTTC,CASSTGLAGLETQYF
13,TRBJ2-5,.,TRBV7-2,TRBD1,TGTGCCAGCAGCCGAGGGGGCCTAGAGACCCAGTACTTC,CASSRGGLETQYF
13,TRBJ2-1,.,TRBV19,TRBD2,TGTGCCAGTAGTATAATTTCCGGGGGGGCCGGTATCTTC,CASSIISGGAGIF
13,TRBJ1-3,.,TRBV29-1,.,TGCAGCGTGGCCCAGGGCGCGGGAAACACCATATATTTT,CSVAQGAGNTIYF
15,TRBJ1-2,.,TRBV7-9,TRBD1,TGTGCCAGCAGCTTAGCCCCCCAGGGGGGCTATGGCTACACCTTC,CASSLAPQGGYGYTF
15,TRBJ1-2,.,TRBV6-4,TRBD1,TGTGCCAGCAGTCCCGGACAGGGATGGAACTATGGCTACACCTTC,CASSPGQGWNYGYTF
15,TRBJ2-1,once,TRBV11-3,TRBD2,TGTGCCAGCACACGCGTGGGGACTAGCGGGGGGTTTTCGTTCTTC,CASTRVGTSGGFSFF
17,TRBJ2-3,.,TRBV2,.,TGTGCCAGCATGGGGACGACGGATTGGAGATCGCCAGATACGCAGTATTTT,CASMGTTDWRSPDTQYF
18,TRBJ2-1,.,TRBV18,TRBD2,TGTGCCAGCTCACCACGACTAGCGGGGGGCACTCTCTACAATGAGCAGTTCTTC,CASSPRLAGGTLYNEQFF
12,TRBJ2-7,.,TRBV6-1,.,TGTGCCATCGGCTGGGCAGGTGCGGAGCAGTACTTC,CAIGWAGAEQYF
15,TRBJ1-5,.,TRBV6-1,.,TGTGCCAGCAGTGAACAGGATAATAGCAATCAGCCCCAGCATTTT,CASSEQDNSNQPQHF
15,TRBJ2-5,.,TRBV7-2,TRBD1,TGTGCCAGCAGCTTAAGAGGGACAGGAGCCGATCATCGGTACTTC,CASSLRGTGADHRYF
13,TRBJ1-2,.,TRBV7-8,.,TGTGCCAGCAGCCCAGACCGGATCTATGGCTACACCTTC,CASSPDRIYGYTF
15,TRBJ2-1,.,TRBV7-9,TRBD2,TGTGCCAGCAGCTTCGGGACTAGCGGGAATAGTGAGCAGTTCTTC,CASSFGTSGNSEQFF
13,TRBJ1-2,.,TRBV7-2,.,TGTGCCAGCACCCGAGGAGGGGGGGATGGCTACACCTTC,CASTRGGGDGYTF
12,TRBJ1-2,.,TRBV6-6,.,TGTGCCAGCAGCCAACTGGGGGAAAGAAACACCTTC,CASSQLGERNTF
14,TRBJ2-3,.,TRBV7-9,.,TGTGCCAGCAGCTTACTCCTCGGGGCCGATACGCAGTATTTT,CASSLLLGADTQYF